This T cell receptor (beta chain) is from a study of Ad26.COV2.S vaccination and SARS-CoV-2 variants. Study-level background: Intramuscularly, Ad26.COV2.S was given either once or twice, 56 days apart. Study-level results: Using TCR breadth and depth analyses may have led to underestimated total T cell responses.

Using immunoSEQ multiplex PCR, the repertoire was profiled, and TCRdb retains in-frame clones only, with some absent. Counted here are 300,000 to 400,000 clones, around 85% occurring once; the ten biggest clones make up 2.1%. The CDR3 runs to 11 residues. Trimming took 6 bases from V and 6 from J, leaving 9 bases between them. CDR1 is MDHEN, CDR2 SYDVKM, per germline. Described treatment: roughly 20 received Ad26.COV2.S at low or high dose, single or two shots; about five received placebo; per-sample allocation not given. Sampling took place 63 days after the first vaccine or placebo injection. For this clone: Its antigen is unidentified.

The specimen was peripheral blood, collected in a trial of Ad26.COV2.S vaccine versus placebo. The chain carries TRBV28 and TRBJ2-7; no definite D call. This receptor was taken from a person aged 18-65 years who received the Ad26.COV2.S COVID-19 vaccine or a placebo. CDR3 region: CASSIGFEQYF. Here the CDR3 DNA reads TGTGCCAGCAGCATAGGGTTCGAGCAGTACTTC.